Listed below are T cell receptor beta chains from one sample, sequenced in a study of T cell responses to AZD1222 COVID-19 vaccine. Clones were sequenced by immunoSEQ multiplex PCR, and TCRdb holds only the in-frame ones, with some missing. The table lists about 110,000 clones, around nine tenths of them singletons. Here the sequenced sample was peripheral blood, taken on day 0 of AZD1222 vaccination. The receptors stem from an adult in good health. CDR3s include the opening cysteine and the closing phenylalanine or tryptophan. D genes are given only for firm matches. The size field is filled for only some rows; it gives once, few, many or a size class.

cdr3_length,j_call,v_call,d_call,clone_size,cdr3_nt,cdr3_aa
14,TRBJ2-7,TRBV9,NA,NA,TGTGCCAGCAGCGCGTCGGACAGCCCCGGAGAGCAGTACTTC,CASSASDSPGEQYF
12,TRBJ1-5,TRBV6-7,NA,NA,TGTGCCAACGCCCCCATGAGGCAGCCCCAGCATTTT,CANAPMRQPQHF
15,TRBJ2-6,TRBV11-3,NA,NA,TGTGCCAGCAGCTTAGGCGGAAGCGGGGCCAACGTCCTGACTTTC,CASSLGGSGANVLTF
16,TRBJ1-2,TRBV5-6,NA,NA,TGTGCCAGCAGCCGGGTGGGACTACACCTTAACTATGGCTACACCTTC,CASSRVGLHLNYGYTF
15,TRBJ2-1,TRBV4-3,TRBD1,NA,TGCGCCAGCAGCCGGCTGGACAGGGGCTACAATGAGCAGTTCTTC,CASSRLDRGYNEQFF
14,TRBJ2-7,TRBV16,NA,NA,TGTGCCAGCAGCCAATGGGACCCTACCTACGAGCAGTACTTC,CASSQWDPTYEQYF
12,TRBJ1-2,TRBV30,NA,NA,TGTGCCTGGAGTGTGGGGGCGCGAGGCTACACCTTC,CAWSVGARGYTF
16,TRBJ1-6,TRBV6-2/TRBV6-3,TRBD1,NA,TGTGCCAGCAGCCACGGACAGGGAACCTATAATTCACCCCTCCACTTT,CASSHGQGTYNSPLHF
15,TRBJ2-3,TRBV29-1,TRBD2,NA,TGCAGCGTTTTTTATTGGGACTACAGCACAGATACGCAGTATTTT,CSVFYWDYSTDTQYF
14,TRBJ2-7,TRBV2,TRBD1,NA,TGTGCCAGCAGTGGCCGGGACAGGGGGTACGAGCAGTACTTC,CASSGRDRGYEQYF
15,TRBJ2-3,TRBV18,TRBD1,NA,TGTGCCAGCTCACCAAGAGGGACAGGGTTAGATACGCAGTATTTT,CASSPRGTGLDTQYF
14,TRBJ2-1,TRBV6-2/TRBV6-3,TRBD1,once,TGTGCCAGCAGCCTCGACAGGGACTACAATGAGCAGTTCTTC,CASSLDRDYNEQFF
17,TRBJ2-2,TRBV3-1/TRBV3-2,TRBD2,NA,TGTGCCAGCAGCCAGGAGAGGTCCGGGACTAGTTCCGGGGAGCTGTTTTTT,CASSQERSGTSSGELFF
14,TRBJ1-5,TRBV7-9,NA,NA,TGTGCCAGCAGCTTAGCAGGAAGCAATCAGCCCCAGCATTTT,CASSLAGSNQPQHF
12,TRBJ2-2,TRBV3-1/TRBV3-2,NA,NA,TGTGCCAGTTTCAAGAACACCGGGGAGCTGTTTTTT,CASFKNTGELFF
14,TRBJ2-3,TRBV7-9,TRBD1,NA,TGTGCCAGCAGCAAAGACAGGGGTGGAGATACGCAGTATTTT,CASSKDRGGDTQYF
12,TRBJ1-5,TRBV18,NA,NA,TGTGCCAGCTCACCGGAAAATCAGCCCCAGCATTTT,CASSPENQPQHF
15,TRBJ2-5,TRBV19,TRBD2,NA,TGTGCCAGTAGTACGGGACTAGCGGGCCAAGAGACCCAGTACTTC,CASSTGLAGQETQYF
14,TRBJ1-1,TRBV5-6,NA,once,TGTGCCAGCAGCATCACAGTAACGAACACTGAAGCTTTCTTT,CASSITVTNTEAFF
14,TRBJ1-5,TRBV7-8,NA,once,TGTGCCAGCAGCTCCCGGGGGGCCTATCAGCCCCAGCATTTT,CASSSRGAYQPQHF
13,TRBJ2-7,TRBV11-3,NA,NA,TGTGCCAGCAGCTTAGAATCCCTCTCCGAGCAGTACTTC,CASSLESLSEQYF
14,TRBJ2-3,TRBV2,NA,once,TGTGCCAGCAGTGAAAGTATAGCTCCAGATACGCAGTATTTT,CASSESIAPDTQYF
15,TRBJ1-3,TRBV27,NA,NA,TGTGCCAGCAGTTTATCCTACACGGCTGGAAACACCATATATTTT,CASSLSYTAGNTIYF
16,TRBJ2-7,TRBV7-2,TRBD2,once,TGTGCCAGCAGCTTAAGACTAGCGGGGGGCCCAGGTGAGCAGTACTTC,CASSLRLAGGPGEQYF
15,TRBJ2-2,TRBV6-2/TRBV6-3,NA,NA,TGTGCCAGCAGTTACAGGGTGAAGTTAACCGGGGAGCTGTTTTTT,CASSYRVKLTGELFF
16,TRBJ2-4,TRBV6-2/TRBV6-3,TRBD1,NA,TGTGCCAGCAGCCGGGGACAGACTTTAGCCAAAAACATTCAGTACTTC,CASSRGQTLAKNIQYF
12,TRBJ2-5,TRBV7-8,NA,NA,TGTGCCAGCAGTTTGGAACGAGAGACCCAGTACTTC,CASSLERETQYF
14,TRBJ1-5,TRBV27,NA,NA,TGTGCCAGCTGGTCCCGGATAGGCAATCAGCCCCAGCATTTT,CASWSRIGNQPQHF
17,TRBJ1-4,TRBV7-9,NA,NA,TGTGCCAGCAGCTTGGCCCGGAGGGAGGGAACTAATGAAAAACTGTTTTTT,CASSLARREGTNEKLFF
18,TRBJ2-2,TRBV7-2,NA,NA,TGTGCCAGCAGCAACCCCTTATCGGGGAGAGCAAACACCGGGGAGCTGTTTTTT,CASSNPLSGRANTGELFF
15,TRBJ2-3,TRBV11-2,NA,once,TGTGCCAGCAGCCCGCTCGGGGGCCGGGCAGATACGCAGTATTTT,CASSPLGGRADTQYF
12,TRBJ1-1,TRBV19,NA,NA,TGTGCCAGTAGTATAGAGGATGCTGAAGCTTTCTTT,CASSIEDAEAFF